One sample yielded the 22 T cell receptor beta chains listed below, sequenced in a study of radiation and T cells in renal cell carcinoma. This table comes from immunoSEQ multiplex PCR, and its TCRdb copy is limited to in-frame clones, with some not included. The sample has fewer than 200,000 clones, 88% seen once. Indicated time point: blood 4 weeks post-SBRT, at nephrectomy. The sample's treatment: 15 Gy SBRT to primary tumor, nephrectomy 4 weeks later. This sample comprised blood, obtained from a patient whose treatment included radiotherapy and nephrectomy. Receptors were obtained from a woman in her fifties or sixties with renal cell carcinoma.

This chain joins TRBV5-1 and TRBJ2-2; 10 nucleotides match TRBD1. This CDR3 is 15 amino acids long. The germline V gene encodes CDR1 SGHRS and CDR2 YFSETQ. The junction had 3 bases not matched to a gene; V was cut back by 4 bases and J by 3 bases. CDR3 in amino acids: CASSVGTGDTGELFF. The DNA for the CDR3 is TGCGCCAGCAGCGTCGGGACAGGGGACACCGGGGAGCTGTTTTTT.

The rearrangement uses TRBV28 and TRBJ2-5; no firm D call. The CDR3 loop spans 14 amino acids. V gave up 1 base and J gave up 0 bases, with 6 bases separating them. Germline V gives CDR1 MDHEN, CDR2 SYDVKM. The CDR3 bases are TGTGCCAGCAGTTTATTGCGGTACCAAGAGACCCAGTACTTC. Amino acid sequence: CASSLLRYQETQYF. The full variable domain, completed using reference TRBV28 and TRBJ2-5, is DVKVTQSSRYLVKRTGEKVFLECVQDMDHENMFWYRQDPGLGLRLIYFSYDVKMKEKGDIPEGYSVSREKKERFSLILESASTNQTSMYLCASSLLRYQETQYFGPGTRLLVL.

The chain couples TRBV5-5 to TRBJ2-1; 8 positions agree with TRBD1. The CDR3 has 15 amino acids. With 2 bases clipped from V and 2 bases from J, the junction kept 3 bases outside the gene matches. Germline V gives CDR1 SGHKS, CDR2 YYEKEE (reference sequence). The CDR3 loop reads CASSLNRGTYNEQFF. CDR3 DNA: TGTGCCAGCAGCTTAAACAGGGGGACCTACAATGAGCAGTTCTTC.

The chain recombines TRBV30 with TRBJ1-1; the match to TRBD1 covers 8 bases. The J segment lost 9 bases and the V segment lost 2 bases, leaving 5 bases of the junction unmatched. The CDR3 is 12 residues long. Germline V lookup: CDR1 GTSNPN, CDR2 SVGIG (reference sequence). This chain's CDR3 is CAWSRDRTKAFF. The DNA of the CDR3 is TGTGCCTGGAGTAGGGACAGGACTAAAGCTTTCTTT.

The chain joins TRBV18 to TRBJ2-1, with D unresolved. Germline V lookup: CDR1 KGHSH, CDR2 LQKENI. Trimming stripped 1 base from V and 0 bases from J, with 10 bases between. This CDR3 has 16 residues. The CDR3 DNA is TGTGCCAGCTCACCACTAAGAGAGAGCTCCTACAATGAGCAGTTCTTC. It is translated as CASSPLRESSYNEQFF.

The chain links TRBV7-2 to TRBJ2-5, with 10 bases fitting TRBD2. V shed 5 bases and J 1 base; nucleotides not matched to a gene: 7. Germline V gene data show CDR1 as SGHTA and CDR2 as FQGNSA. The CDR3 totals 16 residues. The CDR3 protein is CASSQEASGGQETQYF. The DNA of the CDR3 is TGTGCCAGCAGCCAAGAGGCTAGCGGGGGCCAAGAGACCCAGTACTTC.

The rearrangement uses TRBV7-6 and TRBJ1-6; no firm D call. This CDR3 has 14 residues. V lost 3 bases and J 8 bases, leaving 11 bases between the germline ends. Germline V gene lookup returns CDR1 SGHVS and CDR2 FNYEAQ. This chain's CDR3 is CASSFGRFDSPLHF. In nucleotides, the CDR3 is TGTGCCAGCAGCTTCGGCAGGTTTGATTCACCCCTCCACTTT.

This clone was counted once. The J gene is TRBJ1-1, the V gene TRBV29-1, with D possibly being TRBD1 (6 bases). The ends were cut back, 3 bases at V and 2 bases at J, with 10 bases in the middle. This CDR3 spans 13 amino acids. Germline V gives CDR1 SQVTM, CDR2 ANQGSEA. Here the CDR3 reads CSVDQQGNTEAFF. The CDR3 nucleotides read TGCAGCGTTGACCAACAGGGAAACACTGAAGCTTTCTTT.

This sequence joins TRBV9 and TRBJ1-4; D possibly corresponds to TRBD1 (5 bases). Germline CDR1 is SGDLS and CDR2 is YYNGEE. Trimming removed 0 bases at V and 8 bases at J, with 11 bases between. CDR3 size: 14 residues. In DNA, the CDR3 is TGTGCCAGCAGCGTAGCGGCAGGGTGGGAAAAACTGTTTTTT. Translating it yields CASSVAAGWEKLFF.

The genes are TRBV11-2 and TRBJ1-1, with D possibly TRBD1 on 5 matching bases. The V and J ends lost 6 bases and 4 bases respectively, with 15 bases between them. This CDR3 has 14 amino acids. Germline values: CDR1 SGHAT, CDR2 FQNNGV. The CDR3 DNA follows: TGTGCCAGCAGGCACATTGACAGACCCACTGAAGCTTTCTTT. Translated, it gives CASRHIDRPTEAFF. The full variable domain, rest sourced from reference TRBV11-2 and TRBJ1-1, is EAGVAQSPRYKIIEKRQSVAFWCNPISGHATLYWYQQILGQGPKLLIQFQNNGVVDDSQLPKDRFSAERLKGVDSTLKIQPAKLEDSAVYLCASRHIDRPTEAFFGQGTRLTVV.

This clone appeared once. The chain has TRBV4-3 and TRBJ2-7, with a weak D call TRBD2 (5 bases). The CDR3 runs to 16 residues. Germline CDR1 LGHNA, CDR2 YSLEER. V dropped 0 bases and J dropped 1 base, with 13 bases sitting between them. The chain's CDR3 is CASSQDLASGSYEQYF. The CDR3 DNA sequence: TGCGCCAGCAGCCAAGATTTAGCGTCGGGTTCCTACGAGCAGTACTTC.

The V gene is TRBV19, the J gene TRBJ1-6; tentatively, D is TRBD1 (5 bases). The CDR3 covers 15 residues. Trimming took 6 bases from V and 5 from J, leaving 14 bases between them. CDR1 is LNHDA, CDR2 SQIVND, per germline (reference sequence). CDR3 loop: CASRYSARDNSPLHF. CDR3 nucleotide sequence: TGTGCCAGTAGATATAGTGCCAGGGATAATTCACCCCTCCACTTT.

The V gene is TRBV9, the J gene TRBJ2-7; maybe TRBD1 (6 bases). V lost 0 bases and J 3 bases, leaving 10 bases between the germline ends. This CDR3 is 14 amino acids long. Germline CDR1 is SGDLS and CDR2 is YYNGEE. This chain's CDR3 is CASSVAAGDYEQYF. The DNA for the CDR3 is TGTGCCAGCAGCGTAGCGGCAGGGGACTACGAGCAGTACTTC.

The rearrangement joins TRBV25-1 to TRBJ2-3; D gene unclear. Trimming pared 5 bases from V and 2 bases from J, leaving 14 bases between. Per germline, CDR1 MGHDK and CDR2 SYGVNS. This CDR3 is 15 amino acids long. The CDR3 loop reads CASSPPDDHTDTQYF. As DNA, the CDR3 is TGTGCCAGCAGTCCGCCCGACGACCACACAGATACGCAGTATTTT.

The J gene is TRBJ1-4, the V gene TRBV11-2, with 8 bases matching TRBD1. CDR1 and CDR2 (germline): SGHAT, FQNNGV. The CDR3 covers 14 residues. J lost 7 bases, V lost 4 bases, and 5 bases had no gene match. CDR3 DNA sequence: TGTGCCAGCAGCTCGACAGGGGTCAGTGAAAAACTGTTTTTT. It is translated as CASSSTGVSEKLFF.

CDR3 residues: CASSRRGEIGEQYF. CDR3 DNA sequence: TGTGCCAGCAGCCGCCGAGGGGAGATAGGGGAGCAGTACTTC. The chain joins TRBV7-8 to TRBJ2-7; D could derive from TRBD1 or TRBD2 (5 bases each). V lost 5 bases and J lost 7, with 18 bases in between. CDR1 SGHVS and CDR2 FQNEAQ come from the germline V gene. The CDR3 is made up of 14 amino acids. The full variable domain, rest sourced from reference TRBV7-8 and TRBJ2-7, is GAGVSQSPRYKVAKRGQDVALRCDPISGHVSLFWYQQALGQGPEFLTYFQNEAQLDKSGLPSDRFFAERPEGSVSTLKIQRTQQEDSAVYLCASSRRGEIGEQYFGPGTRLTVT.

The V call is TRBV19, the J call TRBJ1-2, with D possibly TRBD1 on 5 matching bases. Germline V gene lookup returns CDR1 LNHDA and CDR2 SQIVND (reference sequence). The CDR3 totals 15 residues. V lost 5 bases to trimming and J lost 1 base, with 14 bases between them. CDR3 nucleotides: TGTGCCAGTAGTGATCGGGGGGGGAGTAACTATGGCTACACCTTC. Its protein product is CASSDRGGSNYGYTF.

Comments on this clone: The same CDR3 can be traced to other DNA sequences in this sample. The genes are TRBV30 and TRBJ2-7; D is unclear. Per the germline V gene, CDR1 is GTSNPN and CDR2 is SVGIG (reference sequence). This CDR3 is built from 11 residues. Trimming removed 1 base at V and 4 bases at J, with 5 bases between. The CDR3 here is CAWSGTYEQYF. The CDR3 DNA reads TGTGCCTGGAGTGGAACATACGAGCAGTACTTC.

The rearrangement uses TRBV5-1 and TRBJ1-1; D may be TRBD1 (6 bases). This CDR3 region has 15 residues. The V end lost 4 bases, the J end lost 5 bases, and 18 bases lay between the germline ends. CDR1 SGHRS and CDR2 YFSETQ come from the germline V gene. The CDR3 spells CASSLGTTSGTEAFF. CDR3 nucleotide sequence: TGCGCCAGCAGCCTAGGGACAACCTCCGGGACTGAAGCTTTCTTT.

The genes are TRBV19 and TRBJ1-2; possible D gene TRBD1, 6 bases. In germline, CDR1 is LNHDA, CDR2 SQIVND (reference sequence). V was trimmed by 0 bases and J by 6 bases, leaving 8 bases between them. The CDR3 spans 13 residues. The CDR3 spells CASSIEGAHGYTF. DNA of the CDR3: TGTGCCAGTAGTATAGAGGGGGCGCATGGCTACACCTTC.

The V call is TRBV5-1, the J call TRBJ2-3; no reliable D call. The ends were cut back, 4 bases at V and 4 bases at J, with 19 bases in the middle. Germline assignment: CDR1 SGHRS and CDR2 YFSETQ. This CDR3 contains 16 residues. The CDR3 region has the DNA TGCGCCAGCAGCCTCCCCCGGAGCCCGAGCCCAGATACGCAGTATTTT. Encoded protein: CASSLPRSPSPDTQYF.

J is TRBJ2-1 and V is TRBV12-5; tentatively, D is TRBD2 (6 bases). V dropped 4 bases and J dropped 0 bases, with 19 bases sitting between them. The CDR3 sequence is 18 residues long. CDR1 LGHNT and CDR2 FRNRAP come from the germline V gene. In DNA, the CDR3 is TGTGCTAGTGGTTCGTATCCGGGGGTTCTGAGCTCCTACAATGAGCAGTTCTTC. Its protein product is CASGSYPGVLSSYNEQFF.